This TCR beta chain was sequenced during a study of liver allograft versus peripheral blood T cells. Study-wide background: Liver transplant recipients had T cell receptor repertoires compared between transplanted liver and peripheral blood.

MiXCR, applied by TCRdb to the reads, yields one record per CDR3 protein. This sample has about 6,000 distinct CDR3 sequences, with approximately 15% found just once. V lost 4 bases to trimming and J lost 3 bases, with 6 bases between them. The CDR3 runs 11 residues. Per the germline V gene, CDR1 is SQVTM and CDR2 is ANQGSEA. This clonotype is labeled large. What it binds is not known. Whole-study findings and limits: Intragraft T cell receptor repertoires of liver allografts were reportedly distinct from those in peripheral blood.

The sequence was obtained from a human patient who had a liver transplant. Some T cells may be the graft donor's. V usage is TRBV29-1 and J usage is TRBJ1-1; no clear D gene. The CDR3 DNA sequence: TGCAGCGTTGGGACTTACACTGAAGCTTTCTTT. Its translation is CSVGTYTEAFF.